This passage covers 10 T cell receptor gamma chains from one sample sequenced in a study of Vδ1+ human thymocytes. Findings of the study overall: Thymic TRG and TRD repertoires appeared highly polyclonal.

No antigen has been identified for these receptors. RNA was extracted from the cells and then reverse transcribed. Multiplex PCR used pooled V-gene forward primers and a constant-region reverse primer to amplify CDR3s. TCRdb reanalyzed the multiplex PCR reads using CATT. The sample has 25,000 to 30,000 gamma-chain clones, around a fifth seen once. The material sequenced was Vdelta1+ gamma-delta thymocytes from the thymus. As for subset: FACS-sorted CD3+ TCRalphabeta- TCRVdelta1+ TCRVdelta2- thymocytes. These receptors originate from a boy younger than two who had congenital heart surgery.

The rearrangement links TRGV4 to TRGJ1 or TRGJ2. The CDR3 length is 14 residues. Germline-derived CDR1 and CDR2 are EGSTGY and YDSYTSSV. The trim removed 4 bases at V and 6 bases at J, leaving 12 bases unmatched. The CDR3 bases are TGTGCCACCTGGGACGGCCCCTGTATTTATAAGAAACTCTTT. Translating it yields CATWDGPCIYKKLF.

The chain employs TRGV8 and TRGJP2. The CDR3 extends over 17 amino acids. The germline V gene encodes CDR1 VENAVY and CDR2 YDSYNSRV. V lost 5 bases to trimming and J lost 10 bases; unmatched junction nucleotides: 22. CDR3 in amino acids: CATWGQKGKKGGWIKTF. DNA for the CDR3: TGTGCCACCTGGGGTCAGAAAGGGAAAAAGGGGGGTTGGATCAAGACGTTT.

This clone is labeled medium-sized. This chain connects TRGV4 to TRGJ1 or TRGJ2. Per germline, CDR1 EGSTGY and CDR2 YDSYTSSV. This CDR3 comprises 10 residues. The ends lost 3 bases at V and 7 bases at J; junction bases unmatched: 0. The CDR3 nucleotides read TGTGCCACCTGGGATTATAAGAAACTCTTT. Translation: CATWDYKKLF.

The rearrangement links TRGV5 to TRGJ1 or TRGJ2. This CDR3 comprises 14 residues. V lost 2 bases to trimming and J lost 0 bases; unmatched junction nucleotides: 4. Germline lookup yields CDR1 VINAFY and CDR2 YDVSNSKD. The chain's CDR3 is CATWDKKNYYKKLF. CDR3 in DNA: TGTGCCACCTGGGACAAGAAGAATTATTATAAGAAACTCTTT.

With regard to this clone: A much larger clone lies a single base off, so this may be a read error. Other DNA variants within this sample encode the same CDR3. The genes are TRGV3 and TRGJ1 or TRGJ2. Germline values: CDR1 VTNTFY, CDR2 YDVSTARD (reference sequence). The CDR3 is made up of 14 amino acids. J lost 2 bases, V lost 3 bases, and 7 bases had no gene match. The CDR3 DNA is TGTGCCACCTGGGACGGTCCGGATTATTATAAGAAACTCTTT. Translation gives CATWDGPDYYKKLF.

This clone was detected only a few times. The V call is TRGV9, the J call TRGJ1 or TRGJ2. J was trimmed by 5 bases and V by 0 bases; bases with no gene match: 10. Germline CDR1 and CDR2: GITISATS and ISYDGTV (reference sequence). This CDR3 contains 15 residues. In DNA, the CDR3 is TGTGCCTTGTGGGAGGTGCACGACCACAATTATAAGAAACTCTTT. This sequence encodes CALWEVHDHNYKKLF.

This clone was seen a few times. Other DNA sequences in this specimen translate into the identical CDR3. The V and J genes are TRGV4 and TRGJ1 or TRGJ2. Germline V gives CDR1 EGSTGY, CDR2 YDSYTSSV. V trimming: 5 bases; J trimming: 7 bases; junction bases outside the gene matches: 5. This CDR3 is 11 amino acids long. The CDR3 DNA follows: TGTGCCACCTGGGTGGGGTATAAGAAACTCTTT. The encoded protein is CATWVGYKKLF.

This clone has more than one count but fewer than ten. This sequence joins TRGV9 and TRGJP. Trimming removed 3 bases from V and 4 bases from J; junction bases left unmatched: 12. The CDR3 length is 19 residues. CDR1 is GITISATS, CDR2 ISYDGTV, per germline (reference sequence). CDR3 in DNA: TGTGCCTTGTGGGAGATAGATTTGATACAAGAGTTGGGCAAAAAAATCAAGGTATTT. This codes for CALWEIDLIQELGKKIKVF.

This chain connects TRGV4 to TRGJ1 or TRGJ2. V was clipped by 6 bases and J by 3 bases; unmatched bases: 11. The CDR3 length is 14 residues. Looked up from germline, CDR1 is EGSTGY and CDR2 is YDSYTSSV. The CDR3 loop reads CATWTSGGYYKKLF. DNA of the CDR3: TGTGCCACCTGGACCTCAGGTGGTTATTATAAGAAACTCTTT.

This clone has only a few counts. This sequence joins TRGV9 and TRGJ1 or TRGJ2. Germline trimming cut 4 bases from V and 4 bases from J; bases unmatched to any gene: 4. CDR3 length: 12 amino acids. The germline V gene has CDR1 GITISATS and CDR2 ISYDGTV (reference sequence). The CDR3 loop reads CALWDGYYKKLF. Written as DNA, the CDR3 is TGTGCCTTGTGGGACGGGTATTATAAGAAACTCTTT.